This is a list of T cell receptor beta chains from one sample in a study of T cells after posttransplantation cyclophosphamide. Sequencing used immunoSEQ multiplex PCR; TCRdb keeps in-frame clones, though not all of them. The table has about 15,000 clones, roughly 93% seen once. This specimen was CD4+ T cells sorted from blood, taken after allogeneic stem cell transplant with posttransplant cyclophosphamide. Every receptor here comes from a male patient between 55 and 70 years old who received an allogeneic stem cell transplant from a related donor and was CMV-positive. Some T cells may be graft donor cells. The CDR3 runs from the conserved cysteine through the conserved F or W. The order of the fields is D gene, clone size, J gene, V gene, CDR3 protein, CDR3 DNA. D genes are given only for firm matches. Not every row has a clone size; where given, it reads once, few, many or a size class.

D gene: NA; clone size: NA; J gene: TRBJ2-1; V gene: TRBV20-1; CDR3 protein: CSARGTVEQFF; CDR3 DNA: TGCAGTGCTAGAGGCACAGTCGAGCAGTTCTTC
D gene: NA; clone size: NA; J gene: TRBJ2-2; V gene: TRBV7-3; CDR3 protein: CASSPQQGPGELFF; CDR3 DNA: TGTGCCAGCAGCCCACAACAGGGTCCCGGGGAGCTGTTTTTT
D gene: NA; clone size: NA; J gene: TRBJ1-5; V gene: TRBV5-6; CDR3 protein: CASSLAYRGGAGQPQHF; CDR3 DNA: TGTGCCAGCAGCTTGGCCTACAGAGGAGGGGCGGGTCAGCCCCAGCATTTT
D gene: NA; clone size: NA; J gene: TRBJ2-1; V gene: TRBV28; CDR3 protein: CASSTGIDNEQFF; CDR3 DNA: TGTGCCAGCAGCACAGGGATTGACAATGAGCAGTTCTTC
D gene: NA; clone size: NA; J gene: TRBJ2-7; V gene: TRBV5-1; CDR3 protein: CASSLGQVTDEQYF; CDR3 DNA: TGCGCCAGCAGCTTGGGGCAGGTCACCGACGAGCAGTACTTC
D gene: TRBD1; clone size: NA; J gene: TRBJ2-1; V gene: TRBV6-4; CDR3 protein: CASSDLQGARNEQFF; CDR3 DNA: TGTGCCAGCAGTGACTTACAGGGGGCGAGGAATGAGCAGTTCTTC
D gene: TRBD1; clone size: NA; J gene: TRBJ2-7; V gene: TRBV29-1; CDR3 protein: CSVEGTGGEQYF; CDR3 DNA: TGCAGCGTTGAAGGGACAGGGGGCGAGCAGTACTTC
D gene: TRBD2; clone size: NA; J gene: TRBJ2-1; V gene: TRBV11-2; CDR3 protein: CASSFVWSGGNEQFF; CDR3 DNA: TGTGCCAGCAGCTTCGTGTGGAGCGGGGGGAATGAGCAGTTCTTC
D gene: NA; clone size: NA; J gene: TRBJ2-5; V gene: TRBV28; CDR3 protein: CASSPASGGGETQYF; CDR3 DNA: TGTGCCAGCAGTCCCGCAAGTGGGGGGGGCGAGACCCAGTACTTC
D gene: NA; clone size: NA; J gene: TRBJ1-2; V gene: TRBV21-1; CDR3 protein: CASLPTGHGAGYTF; CDR3 DNA: TGTGCCAGCCTTCCTACGGGACATGGGGCTGGCTACACCTTC
D gene: TRBD1; clone size: NA; J gene: TRBJ1-2; V gene: TRBV29-1; CDR3 protein: CSVGQGSKSDGYTF; CDR3 DNA: TGCAGCGTGGGACAGGGTTCAAAGTCAGATGGCTACACCTTC
D gene: NA; clone size: NA; J gene: TRBJ1-2; V gene: TRBV7-9; CDR3 protein: CASSSQRRTTNYGYTF; CDR3 DNA: TGTGCCAGCAGCTCCCAGAGACGGACTACTAACTATGGCTACACCTTC
D gene: NA; clone size: NA; J gene: TRBJ1-6; V gene: TRBV7-3; CDR3 protein: CASSLNSAGYNSPLHF; CDR3 DNA: TGTGCCAGCAGCTTAAATTCGGCAGGTTATAATTCACCCCTCCACTTT
D gene: TRBD1; clone size: NA; J gene: TRBJ2-4; V gene: TRBV4-3; CDR3 protein: CASSQVRGQGAQNIQYF; CDR3 DNA: TGCGCCAGCAGCCAGGTCCGAGGACAGGGGGCGCAAAACATTCAGTACTTC
D gene: TRBD2; clone size: once; J gene: TRBJ2-1; V gene: TRBV7-6; CDR3 protein: CASSPRTSGAEQFF; CDR3 DNA: TGTGCCAGCAGCCCTCGGACTAGCGGGGCTGAGCAGTTCTTC
D gene: NA; clone size: NA; J gene: TRBJ2-7; V gene: TRBV6-4; CDR3 protein: CASSDPNGYEQYF; CDR3 DNA: TGTGCCAGCAGTGACCCGAACGGCTACGAGCAGTACTTC
D gene: NA; clone size: NA; J gene: TRBJ1-6; V gene: TRBV5-4; CDR3 protein: CASSLLTGNSPLHF; CDR3 DNA: TGTGCCAGCAGCCTCCTTACAGGGAATTCACCCCTCCACTTT
D gene: NA; clone size: few; J gene: TRBJ2-7; V gene: TRBV11-2; CDR3 protein: CASSLLRAEQYF; CDR3 DNA: TGTGCCAGCAGCTTATTGAGGGCGGAGCAGTACTTC
D gene: TRBD1; clone size: NA; J gene: TRBJ1-1; V gene: TRBV23-1; CDR3 protein: CASSQNSGTGDTEAFF; CDR3 DNA: TGCGCCAGCAGTCAAAACTCCGGGACAGGGGACACTGAAGCTTTCTTT
D gene: TRBD1; clone size: NA; J gene: TRBJ1-4; V gene: TRBV15; CDR3 protein: CATSRGQGANEKLFF; CDR3 DNA: TGTGCCACCAGCAGAGGACAGGGGGCTAATGAAAAACTGTTTTTT
D gene: TRBD1; clone size: NA; J gene: TRBJ1-4; V gene: TRBV5-4; CDR3 protein: CASSITGVNEKLFF; CDR3 DNA: TGTGCCAGCAGTATAACAGGGGTTAATGAAAAACTGTTTTTT
D gene: NA; clone size: NA; J gene: TRBJ1-2; V gene: TRBV9; CDR3 protein: CASSPQGSNYGYTF; CDR3 DNA: TGTGCCAGCAGCCCGCAGGGTTCTAACTATGGCTACACCTTC
D gene: TRBD1; clone size: NA; J gene: TRBJ1-5; V gene: TRBV27; CDR3 protein: CASSLLGQLHQPQHF; CDR3 DNA: TGTGCCAGCAGTTTGTTGGGACAGCTCCATCAGCCCCAGCATTTT
D gene: TRBD2; clone size: NA; J gene: TRBJ2-3; V gene: TRBV4-2; CDR3 protein: CASSQGFGLAGGADTQYF; CDR3 DNA: TGTGCCAGCAGCCAGGGGTTCGGACTAGCGGGGGGGGCAGATACGCAGTATTTT
D gene: NA; clone size: NA; J gene: TRBJ1-2; V gene: TRBV11-2; CDR3 protein: CASSPGSSGGYTF; CDR3 DNA: TGTGCCAGCAGCCCAGGTTCGTCTGGGGGCTACACCTTC
D gene: NA; clone size: once; J gene: TRBJ1-2; V gene: TRBV7-2; CDR3 protein: CASSLVRDINYGYTF; CDR3 DNA: TGTGCCAGCAGCTTAGTGAGGGACATTAACTATGGCTACACCTTC
D gene: TRBD1; clone size: NA; J gene: TRBJ1-1; V gene: TRBV4-2; CDR3 protein: CASSQSSTGGAFF; CDR3 DNA: TGTGCCAGCAGCCAATCTTCGACAGGGGGAGCTTTCTTT
D gene: NA; clone size: once; J gene: TRBJ1-6; V gene: TRBV14; CDR3 protein: CASRQVDNSPLHF; CDR3 DNA: TGTGCCAGCAGGCAGGTGGATAATTCACCCCTCCACTTC
D gene: NA; clone size: NA; J gene: TRBJ2-3; V gene: TRBV7-8; CDR3 protein: CASSFETDTQYF; CDR3 DNA: TGTGCCAGCAGCTTTGAGACAGATACGCAGTATTTT
D gene: TRBD1; clone size: NA; J gene: TRBJ2-2; V gene: TRBV7-2; CDR3 protein: CASSLYGTANTGELFF; CDR3 DNA: TGTGCCAGCAGCTTATACGGGACAGCGAACACCGGGGAGCTGTTTTTT
D gene: NA; clone size: NA; J gene: TRBJ1-6; V gene: TRBV4-2; CDR3 protein: CASSPGLAISPLHF; CDR3 DNA: TGTGCCAGCAGCCCCGGACTGGCCATTTCACCCCTCCACTTT
D gene: TRBD2; clone size: NA; J gene: TRBJ2-1; V gene: TRBV6-5; CDR3 protein: CASSHGVAGLDEQFF; CDR3 DNA: TGTGCCAGCAGCCACGGGGTAGCGGGGTTGGACGAGCAGTTCTTC
D gene: NA; clone size: NA; J gene: TRBJ1-2; V gene: TRBV4-2; CDR3 protein: CASSQGLGGNDYGYTF; CDR3 DNA: TGTGCCAGCAGCCAAGGACTGGGGGGGAACGACTATGGCTACACCTTC
D gene: NA; clone size: NA; J gene: TRBJ2-2; V gene: TRBV4-2; CDR3 protein: CASSQPLADLNTGELFF; CDR3 DNA: TGTGCCAGCAGCCAACCCTTAGCGGATCTGAACACCGGGGAGCTGTTTTTT
D gene: TRBD2; clone size: NA; J gene: TRBJ2-2; V gene: TRBV4-1; CDR3 protein: CASSQAGLAVSGTGELFF; CDR3 DNA: TGCGCCAGCAGCCAAGCGGGACTAGCGGTTTCGGGCACCGGGGAGCTGTTTTTT
D gene: NA; clone size: NA; J gene: TRBJ1-1; V gene: TRBV15; CDR3 protein: CATSASLTRPEAFF; CDR3 DNA: TGTGCCACCAGCGCCTCGTTGACACGCCCTGAAGCTTTCTTT
D gene: NA; clone size: once; J gene: TRBJ1-2; V gene: TRBV6-5; CDR3 protein: CASTPVGGDYGYTF; CDR3 DNA: TGTGCCAGCACCCCGGTGGGGGGGGACTATGGCTACACCTTC
D gene: NA; clone size: few; J gene: TRBJ1-2; V gene: TRBV5-6; CDR3 protein: CASSFLGGDGYTF; CDR3 DNA: TGTGCCAGCAGCTTTCTCGGCGGGGATGGCTACACCTTC
D gene: TRBD2; clone size: NA; J gene: TRBJ2-2; V gene: TRBV29-1; CDR3 protein: CSVEGRGSGELFF; CDR3 DNA: TGCAGCGTTGAGGGGCGGGGGTCCGGGGAGCTGTTTTTT
D gene: NA; clone size: NA; J gene: TRBJ1-1; V gene: TRBV28; CDR3 protein: CASSFPHRVAEAFF; CDR3 DNA: TGTGCCAGCAGTTTTCCACACAGGGTCGCTGAAGCTTTCTTT
D gene: TRBD1; clone size: NA; J gene: TRBJ1-6; V gene: TRBV25-1; CDR3 protein: CASSVGTGGPNSPLHF; CDR3 DNA: TGTGCCAGCAGCGTGGGTACAGGGGGTCCTAATTCACCCCTCCACTTT
D gene: NA; clone size: NA; J gene: TRBJ2-7; V gene: TRBV28; CDR3 protein: CASRQQGGGYEQYF; CDR3 DNA: TGTGCCAGCAGACAACAGGGCGGGGGCTACGAGCAGTACTTC
D gene: TRBD2; clone size: NA; J gene: TRBJ2-2; V gene: TRBV19; CDR3 protein: CASSTLPGGTGELFF; CDR3 DNA: TGTGCCAGTAGTACACTCCCGGGGGGCACCGGGGAGCTGTTTTTT
D gene: TRBD2; clone size: NA; J gene: TRBJ2-5; V gene: TRBV7-2; CDR3 protein: CASSPQDGRSQETQYF; CDR3 DNA: TGTGCCAGCAGCCCCCAGGACGGGAGGTCCCAAGAGACCCAGTACTTC
D gene: TRBD2; clone size: once; J gene: TRBJ2-5; V gene: TRBV6-5; CDR3 protein: CASSASGGRETQYF; CDR3 DNA: TGTGCCAGCAGTGCGTCGGGGGGGCGGGAGACCCAGTACTTC
D gene: TRBD1; clone size: once; J gene: TRBJ1-6; V gene: TRBV6-5; CDR3 protein: CASSPGQYNSPLHF; CDR3 DNA: TGTGCCAGCAGTCCGGGACAGTATAATTCACCCCTCCACTTT
D gene: NA; clone size: NA; J gene: TRBJ2-7; V gene: TRBV29-1; CDR3 protein: CSVGSGRGYEQYF; CDR3 DNA: TGCAGCGTGGGGAGTGGCAGGGGATACGAGCAGTACTTC
D gene: TRBD2; clone size: NA; J gene: TRBJ2-5; V gene: TRBV6-1; CDR3 protein: CASSGQGLAVETQYF; CDR3 DNA: TGTGCCAGCAGTGGACAGGGACTAGCGGTGGAGACCCAGTACTTC
D gene: TRBD1; clone size: once; J gene: TRBJ1-1; V gene: TRBV29-1; CDR3 protein: CSVLTGTGPSRGDTEAFF; CDR3 DNA: TGCAGCGTCCTTACCGGGACAGGGCCCTCCCGGGGGGACACTGAAGCTTTCTTT
D gene: TRBD2; clone size: NA; J gene: TRBJ2-5; V gene: TRBV5-1; CDR3 protein: CASSSAGLQETQYF; CDR3 DNA: TGCGCCAGCAGCTCTGCGGGACTACAAGAGACCCAGTACTTC
D gene: NA; clone size: NA; J gene: TRBJ2-5; V gene: TRBV7-2; CDR3 protein: CASSRVLFQETQYF; CDR3 DNA: TGTGCCAGCAGCCGCGTACTGTTCCAAGAGACCCAGTACTTC
D gene: NA; clone size: NA; J gene: TRBJ1-5; V gene: TRBV28; CDR3 protein: CASSLQWTNNQPQHF; CDR3 DNA: TGTGCCAGCAGTTTACAGTGGACAAATAATCAGCCCCAGCATTTT
D gene: NA; clone size: NA; J gene: TRBJ1-2; V gene: TRBV28; CDR3 protein: CASSTTDVGYTF; CDR3 DNA: TGTGCCAGCAGCACAACAGATGTAGGCTACACCTTC
D gene: TRBD1; clone size: NA; J gene: TRBJ2-3; V gene: TRBV19; CDR3 protein: CASSIVDFRDRELDTQYF; CDR3 DNA: TGTGCCAGTAGTATAGTTGATTTCCGGGACAGGGAGTTAGATACGCAGTATTTT
D gene: NA; clone size: NA; J gene: TRBJ1-6; V gene: TRBV7-3; CDR3 protein: CASSFFRDINNSPLHF; CDR3 DNA: TGTGCCAGCAGCTTTTTTAGGGACATTAATAATTCACCCCTCCACTTT
D gene: NA; clone size: NA; J gene: TRBJ2-3; V gene: TRBV18; CDR3 protein: CASSPKGGVVDTQYF; CDR3 DNA: TGTGCCAGCTCACCGAAAGGGGGGGTCGTAGATACGCAGTATTTT
D gene: NA; clone size: NA; J gene: TRBJ1-6; V gene: TRBV7-2; CDR3 protein: CASSSTRGSYNSPLHF; CDR3 DNA: TGTGCCAGCAGCTCGACCCGGGGGTCCTATAATTCACCCCTCCACTTT
D gene: NA; clone size: NA; J gene: TRBJ2-7; V gene: TRBV5-6; CDR3 protein: CASSPREVKYEQYF; CDR3 DNA: TGTGCCAGCAGCCCTCGCGAGGTCAAGTACGAGCAGTACTTC
D gene: TRBD2; clone size: NA; J gene: TRBJ2-4; V gene: TRBV7-9; CDR3 protein: CASSFDAGVSIQYF; CDR3 DNA: TGTGCCAGCAGCTTTGACGCGGGGGTGAGCATTCAGTACTTC
D gene: NA; clone size: NA; J gene: TRBJ1-6; V gene: TRBV25-1; CDR3 protein: CASRGDLSSYNSPLHF; CDR3 DNA: TGTGCCAGCCGAGGGGACTTAAGCTCCTATAATTCACCCCTCCACTTT